The 10 T cell receptor beta chains below all came from one sample that was sequenced in a study of blood T cell repertoires in COVID-19. Assay used: immunoSEQ multiplex PCR; TCRdb lists only in-frame clones, some missing. The table includes 62,000 or so clones, about 87% detected once. The specimen was peripheral blood. These receptors were taken from a human donor in a cohort sampled during active COVID-19.

The genes are TRBV20-1 and TRBJ1-1; D is possibly TRBD1 (5 bases). Germline CDR1 and CDR2: DFQATT and SNEGSKA (reference sequence). The CDR3 sequence is 11 residues long. Trimming left V 0 bases short and J 11 bases short, with 10 bases between. CDR3: CSAREPKGAFF. CDR3 bases: TGCAGTGCTAGAGAACCGAAGGGGGCTTTCTTT.

The chain couples TRBV5-1 to TRBJ2-1; the D gene is possibly TRBD2 (6 bases). The germline gives CDR1 SGHRS, CDR2 YFSETQ. The CDR3 extends over 14 amino acids. V was cut by 7 bases and J by 5 bases, with 16 bases left in between. The CDR3 DNA follows: TGCGCCAGCGCCATCGGGACTTCTAACAATGAGCAGTTCTTC. As protein: CASAIGTSNNEQFF.

The V call is TRBV7-2, the J call TRBJ2-1; TRBD2 agrees at 12 bases. J lost 8 bases, V lost 6 bases, and 8 bases had no gene match. From germline, CDR1 is SGHTA and CDR2 FQGNSA. This CDR3 spans 15 amino acids. Written as DNA, the CDR3 is TGTGCCAGCAGAAAAAGGACTAGCGGGGCGTATGAGCAGTTCTTC. Translated, it gives CASRKRTSGAYEQFF. The variable domain in full, with the rest retrieved from reference TRBV7-2 and TRBJ2-1, is GAGVSQSPSNKVTEKGKDVELRCDPISGHTALYWYRQSLGQGLEFLIYFQGNSAPDKSGLPSDRFSAERTGGSVSTLTIQRTQQEDSAVYLCASRKRTSGAYEQFFGPGTRLTVL.

This clone was observed a few times. The rearrangement links TRBV28 to TRBJ1-4; maybe TRBD1 (6 bases). CDR1 is MDHEN and CDR2 is SYDVKM in the germline V gene. The germline V and J ends were trimmed by 2 bases and 7 bases, with 11 bases remaining between them. The CDR3 has 14 amino acids. The CDR3 reads CASSLVQGREKLFF. The CDR3 DNA sequence: TGTGCCAGCAGTTTAGTACAGGGCCGTGAAAAACTGTTTTTT.

The chain carries TRBV28 and TRBJ2-1, with a weak D call TRBD1 (5 bases). V lost 7 bases and J 6 bases, leaving 10 bases between the germline ends. The germline gives CDR1 MDHEN, CDR2 SYDVKM. The CDR3 spans 12 residues. The CDR3 loop is CASTGSVNEQFF. Written as DNA, the CDR3 is TGTGCCAGCACAGGGTCGGTCAATGAGCAGTTCTTC.

The chain carries TRBV7-2 and TRBJ2-1; weak D call: TRBD2 (6 bases). The CDR3 loop spans 15 amino acids. V lost 6 bases and J lost 7, with 19 bases in between. The germline gives CDR1 SGHTA, CDR2 FQGNSA. This CDR3 is CASSPLGLGRNEQFF. CDR3 nucleotides: TGTGCCAGCAGTCCCCTGGGCCTAGGGAGGAATGAGCAGTTCTTC.

This chain uses TRBV24-1 with TRBJ1-2; D call uncertain. Germline V gene sequence: CDR1 KGHDR, CDR2 SFDVKD. The CDR3 sequence is 14 residues long. V was pared by 4 bases and J by 7 bases, with 15 bases between. Here the CDR3 reads CATSDPAVRSGYTF. CDR3 in DNA: TGTGCCACCAGTGACCCTGCCGTTAGAAGTGGCTACACCTTC.

The gene calls are TRBV5-1 and TRBJ2-5; possible D gene TRBD1, 6 bases. This CDR3 contains 14 residues. V gave up 2 bases and J gave up 4 bases, with 12 bases separating them. Germline CDR1 reads SGHRS; CDR2 reads YFSETQ. The CDR3 DNA follows: TGCGCCAGCAGCTTAGGGGGTTACGGAGAGACCCAGTACTTC. This codes for CASSLGGYGETQYF.

The rearrangement links TRBV5-1 to TRBJ2-3; D is possibly TRBD1 (6 bases). Germline CDR1 SGHRS, CDR2 YFSETQ. Trimming shortened V by 4 bases and J by 6 bases, and 15 bases separated the two germline ends. The CDR3 has 14 amino acids. The CDR3 nucleotides read TGCGCCAGCAGCGGCAGGGGATTTATGGATACGCAGTATTTT. Its translation is CASSGRGFMDTQYF. Together with reference TRBV5-1 and TRBJ2-3, the CDR3 gives the full variable domain: KAGVTQTPRYLIKTRGQQVTLSCSPISGHRSVSWYQQTPGQGLQFLFEYFSETQRNKGNFPGRFSGRQFSNSRSEMNVSTLELGDSALYLCASSGRGFMDTQYFGPGTRLTVL.

The chain is built from TRBV11-2 and TRBJ2-3; 8 nucleotides agree with TRBD2. The CDR3 spans 15 residues. CDR1 SGHAT and CDR2 FQNNGV come from the germline V gene. V gave up 5 bases and J gave up 4 bases; unmatched junction bases: 8. CDR3: CASSVRLTSADTQYF. In DNA form, the CDR3 reads TGTGCCAGCAGCGTAAGGCTGACTAGCGCAGATACGCAGTATTTT.